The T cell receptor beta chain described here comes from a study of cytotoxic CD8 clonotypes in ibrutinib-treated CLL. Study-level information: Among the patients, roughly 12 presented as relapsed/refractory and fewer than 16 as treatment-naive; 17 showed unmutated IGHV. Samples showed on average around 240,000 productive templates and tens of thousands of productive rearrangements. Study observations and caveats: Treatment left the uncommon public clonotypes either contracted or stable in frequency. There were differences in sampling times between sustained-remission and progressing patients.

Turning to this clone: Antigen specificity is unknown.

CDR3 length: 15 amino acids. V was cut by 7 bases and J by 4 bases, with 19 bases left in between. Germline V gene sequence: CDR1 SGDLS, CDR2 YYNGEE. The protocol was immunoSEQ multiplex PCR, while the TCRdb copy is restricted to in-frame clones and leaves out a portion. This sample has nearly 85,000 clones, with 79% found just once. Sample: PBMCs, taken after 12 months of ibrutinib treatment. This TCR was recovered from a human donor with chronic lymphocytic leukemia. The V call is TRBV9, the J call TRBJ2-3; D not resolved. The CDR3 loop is CASCRPYPLADTQYF. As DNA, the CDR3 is TGTGCCAGCTGTCGGCCGTACCCACTTGCAGATACGCAGTATTTT.